This TCR beta chain was documented in a study of Tregs in tolerant kidney transplant recipients (dated by TCRdb to the late 2010s). Regarding the complete study: Related donors were used in the transplants with nonmyeloablative bone marrow transplantation, and mixed chimerism was transient in the human trials. The study used TCRbeta sequencing to identify donor-specific regulatory T cells before combined kidney and bone marrow transplantation, then tracked those cells after transplant.

As for this clone: Its recognized antigen is unknown. No per-base quality is available; no much larger clone lies one base away.

For TCRbeta CDR3 sequencing, genomic DNA from the sorted cells was extracted using the QIAGEN DNeasy Blood and Tissue Kit. High-throughput TCRbeta CDR3 sequencing was carried out commercially through immunoSEQ, with PCR amplification with bias correction and internal controls included. The authors' pipeline ran thus. A unique productive TCRbeta sequence was defined by the CDR3 nucleotide sequence when primers matched, and otherwise by the CDR3 amino acid sequence together with the Vbeta and Jbeta genes. To correct for sorting error, sequences found in more than one sorted population at a frequency ratio of 2:1 or less were discarded, and the remaining shared sequences were assigned to the population with the higher frequency. Donor-reactive sequences were defined as at least 5-fold expanded in CFSE-low cells versus unstimulated cells, with frequency of at least 0.01% in CFSE-low cells. Repertoire divergence was quantified by Jensen-Shannon divergence calculated from the top 100 TCRbeta sequences ranked by frequency. For samples with multiple sequencing runs, sorting error was corrected separately for each run before the runs were pooled. The immuneACCESS repertoire file appears here via TCRdb, limited to in-frame rearrangements. These files lack a portion of the clones; in checked studies, under half of the deficit traces to unresolved V genes, and the cause of the others is not known. V and J calls and clone size come straight from that table; D and trimming were deduced from the DNA. This sample gives 90,000 to 120,000 clones in total; around 91% of them show up just once. The ten largest clones capture 0.34% of the sample.

Study-level results and caveats: Donor-specific Treg expansion exceeded global Treg expansion in tolerant patients, suggesting antigen-driven rather than nonspecific expansion. PCR primers changed over time for some patients, so nucleotide-level comparison across those patients' samples was not possible. Expanding Tregs with activated donor B cells appeared to identify the most biologically relevant and donor-specific TCRbeta repertoire. Biological reproducibility was not directly assessed, although technical replication error appeared to be minimal. The study was limited by small patient numbers, and the findings need validation in larger populations and under other immunosuppression protocols.

The sample's time point label, in plain terms: blood sample drawn before combined kidney and bone marrow transplant. Unstimulated Tregs (CD4+CD25+CD127-), CD4+ non-Tregs (CD4+CD25-), CD4 and CD8 cells were FACS-sorted from thawed PBMCs. Patients were 4 combined kidney and bone marrow transplant recipients from the ITN036ST trial, and only these trial subjects had samples available. Healthy control blood was processed to PBMCs by Ficoll density gradient and cryopreserved, and patient PBMCs were collected before and after transplant. The sample was CD4+ T cells from blood, taken before the transplant. The sequence came from a human donor who received a combined kidney and bone marrow transplant.

In nucleotides, the sequence is TGTGCCAGCAGCCGGACAGGGGGCAATCAGCCCCAGCATTTT. It translates as CASSRTGGNQPQHF. The chain joins TRBV6-1 to TRBJ1-5; 9 nucleotides in the junction match TRBD1. For CDR1 and CDR2, the germline V gene lists MNHNS and SASEGT. From its cysteine to its phenylalanine, the CDR3 spans 14 amino acids. Only the CDR3 DNA stays, 42 bases, in frame from base 1. Trimming leaves V shorter by 6 bases and J shorter by 2 bases, with the junction holding 2 bases beyond the gene matches.